A selection of T cell receptor beta chains follows, all from one sample in a study of blood T cell dynamics during melanoma immunotherapy. Here immunoSEQ multiplex PCR was the method, and the copy in TCRdb shows in-frame clones only, minus some. The sample lists 11,000 or so clones, nearly 90% occurring once. The material sequenced was blood, taken from a patient treated with checkpoint blockade. The origin of the receptors is a human donor with melanoma. CDR3s include the opening cysteine and the closing phenylalanine or tryptophan. The order of the fields is V gene, CDR3 protein.

TRBV15	CATSASRGGANVLTF
TRBV7-2	CASRAWGQGAIGNYGYTF
TRBV5-6	CASTRGHPYEQYF
TRBV2	CASSTVETNQPQHF
TRBV2	CASSRDRGETQYF
TRBV19	CASSIDSRFNTDTQYF
TRBV18	CASSPTPVGYNEQFF
TRBV13	CASSYQGNEQYF
TRBV30	CAWSRGTEAFF
TRBV4-2	CASSRGLASSYEQYF
TRBV6-1	CASSEGVRFYEAFF